The 13 T cell receptor beta chains given below trace back to one sample, sequenced in a study of cytomegalovirus exposure and HLA in healthy donors (TCRdb year 2017). Library preparation employed the immunoSEQ multiplex PCR assay. A mixture of 60 forward primers for TCR Vbeta segments and 13 reverse primers for TCR Jbeta segments was used in the multiplex PCR. The clones in this table, taken by TCRdb from immuneACCESS, are in-frame only. Not every clone is retained; where verified, under half of the shortfall comes from an unresolved V gene, and the cause of the rest is unknown. This sample gives 150,000 to 250,000 clones in total; roughly 79% of them show up just once. Of the sample, about 2.1% is held by the ten largest clones. The source material was PBMCs. These receptors all stem from a man aged 30-40 years in good health and CMV-seronegative.

This clone was counted once. J is TRBJ1-1 and V is TRBV28; a weak D match, TRBD1 (5 bases). Trimming took off 6 bases at V and 1 base at J, with 15 bases between the two ends. This CDR3 is built from 15 residues. Germline V gene data show CDR1 as MDHEN and CDR2 as SYDVKM. CDR3 DNA sequence: TGTGCCAGCAGCCCACCCAGGGAAGCGAACACTGAAGCTTTCTTT. Its translation: CASSPPREANTEAFF.

The J gene is TRBJ2-1, the V gene TRBV10-3; 10 bases agree with TRBD2. Germline V gene sequence: CDR1 ENHRY, CDR2 SYGVKD. The V and J ends lost 2 bases and 6 bases, in that order; junction bases with no gene match: 1. The CDR3 consists of 14 residues. DNA for the CDR3: TGTGCCATCAGTGAGACTAGCGGGACCAATGAGCAGTTCTTC. It encodes CAISETSGTNEQFF.

The rearrangement links TRBV2 to TRBJ2-5; 9 nucleotides match TRBD1. Germline CDR1 and CDR2: SNHLY and FYNNEI. The V and J ends lost 4 bases and 3 bases, in that order; junction bases with no gene match: 6. This CDR3 is 15 amino acids long. The CDR3 DNA is TGTGCCAGCAGTGGCGGGACAGGGCCCGAAGAGACCCAGTACTTC. Its protein is CASSGGTGPEETQYF.

The chain uses TRBV28 and TRBJ1-2; 8 bases are a match to TRBD1. The CDR3 is made up of 14 amino acids. CDR1 is MDHEN and CDR2 is SYDVKM in the germline V gene. V gave up 8 bases and J gave up 1 base; unmatched junction bases: 6. The chain's CDR3 is CASERTGFNYGYTF. The CDR3 DNA is TGTGCCAGCGAACGGACAGGGTTTAACTATGGCTACACCTTC.

The J gene is TRBJ2-1, the V gene TRBV19; D gene unclear. This CDR3 is 13 amino acids long. V was clipped by 5 bases and J by 0 bases, with 5 bases between them. The V gene's germline CDR1 is LNHDA and CDR2 SQIVND (reference sequence). In nucleotides, the CDR3 is TGTGCCAGTAGTTACAGCTCCTACAATGAGCAGTTCTTC. Its translation is CASSYSSYNEQFF.

The chain carries TRBV10-1 and TRBJ1-5; 7 bases are shared with TRBD1. The CDR3 contains 21 residues. The V segment lost 5 bases and the J segment 1 base; nucleotides outside the gene matches: 23. Germline V gene data show CDR1 as WNHNN and CDR2 as SYGVQD (reference sequence). CDR3 coding DNA: TGCGCCAGCAGTCTAATAGTCATCCGGGACAGTCAGCCATTGAGCAATCAGCCCCAGCATTTT. Amino acid sequence: CASSLIVIRDSQPLSNQPQHF.

The V call is TRBV28, the J call TRBJ1-2; tentative D call: TRBD1 (6 bases). The CDR3 is 15 amino acids. V was trimmed by 6 bases and J by 2 bases, leaving 16 bases between them. CDR1 is MDHEN and CDR2 is SYDVKM in the germline V gene. The CDR3 bases are TGTGCCAGCAGGCGTCAGGGGCCGCTCAACTATGGCTACACCTTC. This codes for CASRRQGPLNYGYTF.

This clone turned up a few times. V usage is TRBV28 and J usage is TRBJ2-5, with D perhaps matching TRBD1 (5 bases). The CDR3 is made up of 14 amino acids. V lost 3 bases to trimming and J lost 5 bases, with 13 bases between them. Germline values: CDR1 MDHEN, CDR2 SYDVKM. CDR3 loop: CASSFGASRETQYF. In DNA form, the CDR3 reads TGTGCCAGCAGTTTTGGGGCAAGTAGGGAGACCCAGTACTTC.

This clone was seen ten or more times. The CDR3 reads CASSRGTEGANEKLFF. The CDR3 bases are TGTGCCAGCTCGCGAGGGACAGAGGGGGCTAATGAAAAACTGTTTTTT. The rearrangement uses TRBV18 and TRBJ1-4, with 7 bases that match TRBD1. Per the germline V gene, CDR1 is KGHSH and CDR2 is LQKENI. V was clipped by 6 bases and J by 3 bases; unmatched bases: 10. The CDR3 totals 16 residues. The whole variable domain, filled in from reference TRBV18 and TRBJ1-4, reads NAGVMQNPRHLVRRRGQEARLRCSPMKGHSHVYWYRQLPEEGLKFMVYLQKENIIDESGMPKERFSAEFPKEGPSILRIQQVVRGDSAAYFCASSRGTEGANEKLFFGSGTQLSVL.

The chain combines TRBV27 with TRBJ2-5, with 16 bases that match TRBD2. The length of the CDR3 is 16 residues. Germline V gene sequence: CDR1 MNHEY, CDR2 SMNVEV (reference sequence). V dropped 5 bases and J dropped 11; count of bases not matched to a gene: 11. The CDR3 sequence: CASSLGLAGGTPKQYF. CDR3 nucleotide sequence: TGTGCCAGCAGTCTGGGACTAGCGGGAGGGACCCCAAAACAGTACTTC.

This sequence joins TRBV30 and TRBJ1-2; 7 bases fit TRBD1. The CDR3 consists of 14 residues. V gave up 0 bases and J gave up 8 bases; unmatched junction bases: 9. Looked up from germline, CDR1 is GTSNPN and CDR2 is SVGIG (reference sequence). As DNA, the CDR3 is TGTGCCTGGAGTGTTCAAAGGGGGCTACGAGGCTACACCTTC. This gives the protein CAWSVQRGLRGYTF.

This clone was counted a single time. The chain couples TRBV7-8 to TRBJ1-3; TRBD1 is a possible D gene (6 bases). There are 18 residues in the CDR3. Germline V CDR1 and CDR2: SGHVS, FQNEAQ. V was cut by 0 bases and J by 0 bases, with 15 bases left in between. CDR3 amino acids: CASSLAFGQKFSGNTIYF. DNA of the CDR3: TGTGCCAGCAGCTTAGCGTTCGGACAGAAGTTCTCTGGAAACACCATATATTTT. The full variable domain, with the rest looked up from reference TRBV7-8 and TRBJ1-3, is GAGVSQSPRYKVAKRGQDVALRCDPISGHVSLFWYQQALGQGPEFLTYFQNEAQLDKSGLPSDRFFAERPEGSVSTLKIQRTQQEDSAVYLCASSLAFGQKFSGNTIYFGEGSWLTVV.

V is TRBV6-1 and J is TRBJ2-7; tentative D call: TRBD2 (5 bases). The germline V gene has CDR1 MNHNS and CDR2 SASEGT. V shed 5 bases and J shed 1 base, with 15 bases lying between them. The CDR3 has 15 amino acids. Here the CDR3 reads CASSLGSSGSYEQYF. CDR3 coding DNA: TGTGCCAGCAGTTTGGGGTCCTCGGGGTCCTACGAGCAGTACTTC.